The clone carrying this T cell receptor (beta chain) has a handful of counts. The antigen is unknown. This specimen belongs to a study of PD-1 blockade in classical Hodgkin lymphoma. Overall study results and limits: Relative to healthy donors, newly diagnosed patients reportedly had lower baseline TCR diversity, which was reported as lower still in relapsed/refractory patients. Exclusion removed patients who began nivolumab under 1 year after ASCT. Whoever responded completely had baseline diversity much like that seen in newly diagnosed patients.

The CDR3 length is 16 residues. Trimming cost V 6 bases and J 4 bases, with 19 bases left between them. CDR1 is MNHEY and CDR2 is SMNVEV in the germline V gene (reference sequence). Sample time point: cycle 4 day 1 (C4D1), after 5 to 7 weeks of nivolumab. Every single patient, without exception, relapsed after autologous stem cell transplantation, and brentuximab vedotin exposure varied. Method: immunoSEQ multiplex PCR; TCRdb's copy keeps in-frame clones and lacks some. The data hold several thousand clones, with around 78% observed a single time. The material sequenced was peripheral blood mononuclear cells (PBMCs), taken before the fourth cycle of nivolumab. The genes are TRBV27 and TRBJ1-5, with a weak D call TRBD1 (5 bases). The receptor's source is a human donor with classical Hodgkin lymphoma. This CDR3 is CASSLMGPVRNQPQHF. CDR3 DNA sequence: TGTGCCAGCAGCCTGATGGGGCCAGTTCGAAATCAGCCCCAGCATTTT.